Listed below are T cell receptor beta chains from one sample, sequenced in a study of control samples from healthy donors and cancer patients. Clones were read by immunoSEQ multiplex PCR, and TCRdb kept only the in-frame ones, dropping some. The sample has about 96,000 clones, about 92% seen once. Sequenced input: blood. These receptors all stem from a man between 18 and 29 years old in good health. Each CDR3 is given with its conserved first and last residue. Fields, in order: V gene, clone size, D gene, J gene, CDR3 protein, CDR3 DNA. The D gene is left open where the match is weak. Some rows have no size entry. The others give once, few or many, or a class for an expanded clone.

TRBV7-8,.,.,TRBJ2-7,CASTVGGLVEQYF,TGTGCCAGCACCGTGGGCGGTTTGGTCGAGCAGTACTTC
TRBV30,.,TRBD1,TRBJ1-6,CAWKGANSPLHF,TGTGCCTGGAAGGGGGCCAATTCACCCCTCCACTTT
TRBV6-5,.,.,TRBJ2-3,CASSYRVSTDTQYF,TGTGCCAGCAGTTATCGGGTTAGCACAGATACGCAGTATTTT
TRBV7-9,.,.,TRBJ1-5,CASRDNNQPQHF,TGTGCCAGCCGGGACAACAATCAGCCCCAGCATTTT
TRBV7-9,.,.,TRBJ2-5,CASSLISRVVYQETQYF,TGTGCCAGCAGCCTGATATCGCGGGTGGTCTACCAAGAGACCCAGTACTTC
TRBV6-5,.,.,TRBJ1-5,CASSYSSSGVGQPQHF,TGTGCCAGCAGTTACTCAAGCTCGGGGGTAGGTCAGCCCCAGCATTTT
TRBV7-9,.,TRBD2,TRBJ2-5,CAIIGLDGETQYF,TGTGCCATCATCGGACTAGACGGTGAGACCCAGTACTTC
TRBV10-1,.,.,TRBJ2-7,CASSEAGGFYEQYF,TGCGCCAGCAGTGAGGCAGGGGGGTTCTACGAGCAGTACTTC
TRBV14,.,.,TRBJ2-1,CASSQEIYYNEQFF,TGTGCCAGCAGCCAAGAGATATACTACAATGAGCAGTTCTTC
TRBV9,.,.,TRBJ2-1,CASSPRLGEQFF,TGTGCCAGCAGCCCAAGGCTAGGCGAGCAGTTCTTC
TRBV27,few,.,TRBJ2-1,CASSRNQGTNEQFF,TGTGCCAGCAGTCGAAACCAAGGGACAAATGAGCAGTTCTTC
TRBV7-2,.,TRBD2,TRBJ2-1,CASSLGASGVYNEQFF,TGTGCCAGCAGCTTAGGAGCGAGCGGGGTTTACAATGAGCAGTTCTTC
TRBV6-4,few,.,TRBJ1-2,CASTPGDSDGYTF,TGTGCCAGCACTCCAGGGGATTCCGATGGCTACACCTTC
TRBV18,.,TRBD2,TRBJ2-7,CASSPNSGKHEQYF,TGTGCCAGCTCACCAAATAGCGGGAAACACGAGCAGTACTTC
TRBV6-5,once,.,TRBJ1-5,CASSYRSNQPQHF,TGTGCCAGCAGTTACCGATCTAATCAGCCCCAGCATTTT
TRBV11-3,.,TRBD1,TRBJ1-1,CASSIGTGKTPMNTEAFF,TGTGCCAGCAGCATTGGGACAGGGAAGACTCCGATGAACACTGAAGCTTTCTTT
TRBV6-2/TRBV6-3,.,TRBD1,TRBJ1-1,CASSLQGRTEAFF,TGTGCCAGCAGTTTACAGGGGCGAACTGAAGCTTTCTTT
TRBV4-1,.,.,TRBJ1-1,CASSQEGPGKWALGVFF,TGCGCCAGCAGCCAAGAAGGGCCAGGGAAATGGGCTTTGGGGGTTTTCTTT
TRBV5-1,.,.,TRBJ2-1,CASSLSGGTREQFF,TGCGCCAGCAGCTTGTCGGGGGGCACAAGAGAGCAGTTCTTC
TRBV19,.,.,TRBJ1-3,CASRPGTQDGNTIYF,TGTGCCAGTAGGCCCGGGACACAAGATGGAAACACCATATATTTT
TRBV27,.,TRBD1,TRBJ1-1,CASSSAGTGGAKREAFF,TGTGCCAGCAGTTCGGCCGGGACAGGGGGCGCAAAGCGGGAAGCTTTCTTT
TRBV27,.,.,TRBJ1-1,CASSQSGATEAFF,TGTGCCAGCAGTCAATCGGGGGCCACTGAAGCTTTCTTT
TRBV24-1,.,.,TRBJ2-3,CATSDSRLSAADTQYF,TGTGCCACCAGTGATTCGAGACTCTCCGCGGCAGATACGCAGTATTTT
TRBV27,.,TRBD1,TRBJ2-1,CASRSPGAGGYEQFF,TGTGCCAGCAGGTCCCCCGGGGCAGGGGGCTATGAGCAGTTCTTC
TRBV5-1,once,.,TRBJ2-7,CASSLTTGYSYEQYF,TGCGCCAGCAGCTTAACGACAGGCTACTCCTACGAGCAGTACTTC
TRBV10-3,.,TRBD1,TRBJ1-1,CAISEPNRGSEAFF,TGTGCCATCAGTGAGCCGAACAGGGGCTCTGAAGCTTTCTTT
TRBV27,.,.,TRBJ2-2,CASSLYGAYTGELFF,TGTGCCAGCAGTTTATACGGGGCATACACCGGGGAGCTGTTTTTT
TRBV27,.,TRBD1,TRBJ1-1,CASSIRDRGYLGTEAFF,TGTGCCAGCAGTATCCGGGACAGGGGCTATTTGGGCACTGAAGCTTTCTTT
TRBV11-2,.,.,TRBJ1-2,CASRGVWLGGDDGYTF,TGTGCCAGCCGAGGGGTTTGGTTGGGAGGGGACGATGGCTACACCTTC
TRBV5-1,.,TRBD2,TRBJ2-1,CASSLRFGASGTYNEQFF,TGCGCCAGCAGCTTGAGATTCGGGGCTAGCGGAACCTACAATGAGCAGTTCTTC
TRBV7-2,.,.,TRBJ1-1,CASSLEGREAFF,TGTGCCAGCAGCTTAGAGGGGAGAGAAGCTTTCTTT
TRBV27,.,.,TRBJ1-4,CASTSATNEKLFF,TGTGCCAGCACCTCAGCGACTAATGAAAAACTGTTTTTT
TRBV27,.,TRBD1,TRBJ1-1,CASSFQGAAFF,TGTGCCAGCAGTTTCCAGGGGGCAGCTTTCTTT
TRBV28,.,TRBD1,TRBJ1-1,CASSRRMEGARTEAFF,TGTGCCAGCAGTCGAAGGATGGAGGGGGCGCGGACTGAAGCTTTCTTT
TRBV4-3,.,.,TRBJ1-2,CASSQGSGQSYGYTF,TGCGCCAGCAGCCAAGGCTCCGGACAGTCATATGGCTACACCTTC
TRBV14,.,.,TRBJ2-4,CASSQAAQGLNIQYF,TGTGCCAGCAGCCAAGCTGCCCAGGGGTTAAACATTCAGTACTTC
TRBV4-3,.,.,TRBJ1-4,CASSLESGTDEKLFF,TGCGCCAGCAGCCTAGAATCAGGGACTGATGAAAAACTGTTTTTT
TRBV4-3,.,.,TRBJ1-3,CASSPNPFRESGNTIYF,TGCGCCAGCAGCCCGAACCCCTTCAGGGAATCTGGAAACACCATATATTTT
TRBV6-5,.,.,TRBJ1-1,CASSYRDGGVAFF,TGTGCCAGCAGTTACCGGGACGGGGGGGTAGCTTTCTTT
TRBV5-6,.,.,TRBJ2-7,CASSGSAVWAEQYF,TGTGCCAGCAGCGGTTCGGCGGTTTGGGCCGAGCAGTACTTC
TRBV5-1,.,.,TRBJ1-1,CASSPLGGPGTEAFF,TGCGCCAGCAGCCCTTTAGGAGGGCCGGGCACTGAAGCTTTCTTT
TRBV5-1,.,.,TRBJ2-7,CASSAGYEQYF,TGCGCCAGCAGCGCAGGGTACGAGCAGTACTTC
TRBV6-5,.,.,TRBJ2-7,CASSHRDGDYEQYF,TGTGCCAGCAGCCACCGGGACGGAGACTACGAGCAGTACTTC
TRBV6-6,.,.,TRBJ1-1,CASSMGGNTEAFF,TGTGCCAGCAGTATGGGTGGAAACACTGAAGCTTTCTTT
TRBV10-3,.,TRBD1,TRBJ2-7,CAISGPQTGEGTYEQYF,TGTGCCATCAGTGGGCCACAAACAGGGGAAGGGACCTACGAGCAGTACTTC
TRBV9,.,.,TRBJ2-7,CASSVGAGLNYEQYF,TGTGCCAGCAGCGTAGGGGCAGGACTAAACTACGAGCAGTACTTC
TRBV5-1,.,.,TRBJ2-1,CASSPGGVGEQFF,TGCGCCAGCAGCCCGGGGGGCGTCGGTGAGCAGTTCTTC
TRBV7-9,.,.,TRBJ1-6,CASSLLTDSPLHF,TGTGCCAGCAGCTTACTTACTGATTCACCCCTCCACTTT
TRBV5-6,.,TRBD1,TRBJ1-1,CASSLAGTGGFF,TGTGCCAGCAGCTTGGCCGGGACAGGGGGCTTCTTT
TRBV5-4,.,.,TRBJ2-4,CASSQGRGANIQYF,TGTGCCAGCAGCCAGGGCAGGGGGGCAAACATTCAGTACTTC
TRBV7-3,.,TRBD2,TRBJ2-2,CASSLKAGAIGELFF,TGTGCCAGCAGCTTAAAAGCGGGAGCGATCGGGGAGCTGTTTTTT
TRBV25-1,.,TRBD1,TRBJ2-2,CASSEYLNRGPTGELFF,TGTGCCAGCAGTGAATATCTTAACAGGGGCCCCACCGGGGAGCTGTTTTTT
TRBV18,.,TRBD1,TRBJ1-2,CASSPGTGDYGYTF,TGTGCCAGCTCACCTGGGACAGGGGACTATGGCTACACCTTC